The clone carrying this T cell receptor beta chain was counted a single time. Its antigen remains unidentified. Trimming took off 5 bases at V and 0 bases at J, with 7 bases between the two ends. The CDR3 spans 14 residues. Germline V gene sequence: CDR1 SNHLY, CDR2 FYNNEI. These data belong to a study of response to subunit inactivated influenza vaccine. Study-wide results and limits: Each seasonal flu vaccination may recruit only limited new T cells, authors suggested.

TCRdb itself ran the RT-PCR reads through MiXCR, one entry per CDR3 protein. The sample consists of more than 550,000 distinct CDR3 sequences, 10% to 15% of them appearing once. Sequenced material: PBMCs from blood, taken on the day of vaccination. V gene TRBV2 combines with J gene TRBJ1-4; no firm D call. This clonotype was obtained from a man aged 50 to 59 who received an inactivated influenza vaccine. Here the CDR3 reads CASSPQTTNEKLFF. The CDR3 bases are TGTGCCAGCAGTCCCCAGACAACTAATGAAAAACTGTTTTTT.